What follows are 5 T cell receptor beta chains derived from one specimen sequenced in a study of blood T cell repertoires in COVID-19. Clones were sequenced by immunoSEQ multiplex PCR, and TCRdb holds only the in-frame ones, with some missing. The profile shows around 80,000 clones, over 80% of them singletons. The sequenced sample was peripheral blood. The receptors were sampled from a woman older than 75 with acute or convalescent COVID-19.

The gene calls are TRBV11-2 and TRBJ2-2; D possibly corresponds to TRBD1 (6 bases). This CDR3 comprises 15 residues. Per germline, CDR1 SGHAT and CDR2 FQNNGV. V lost 2 bases and J 3 bases, leaving 10 bases between the germline ends. The CDR3 sequence: CASSLNTGYTGELFF. As DNA, the CDR3 is TGTGCCAGCAGCTTAAATACAGGGTACACCGGGGAGCTGTTTTTT.

The sample holds a few counts of this clone. CDR3 protein: CASSQGGLAGGDGELFF. The CDR3 DNA follows: TGCGCCAGCAGCCAGGGTGGACTAGCGGGAGGGGACGGGGAGCTGTTTTTT. The chain recombines TRBV4-1 with TRBJ2-2; 15 bases fit TRBD2. CDR1 MGHRA and CDR2 YSYEKL come from the germline V gene. J lost 7 bases, V lost 3 bases, and 6 bases had no gene match. This CDR3 comprises 17 residues.

In this sample, this clone turned up once. This chain joins TRBV3-1 (or the pseudogene TRBV3-2) and TRBJ1-1; D is uncertain. The CDR3 loop spans 13 amino acids. CDR1 is LGHDT and CDR2 is YNNKEL in the germline V gene (reference sequence). V dropped 3 bases and J dropped 2 bases, with 7 bases sitting between them. CDR3 DNA: TGTGCCAGCAGCCAGAGGGATAACACTGAAGCTTTCTTT. Residues: CASSQRDNTEAFF.

The chain uses TRBV5-1 and TRBJ2-7; a possible D gene is TRBD2 (6 bases). The CDR3 sequence is 15 residues long. V was clipped by 0 bases and J by 3 bases, with 13 bases between them. In germline, CDR1 is SGHRS, CDR2 YFSETQ. The CDR3 DNA is TGCGCCAGCAGCTTGGGCCAGGGAGGTTTCTACGAGCAGTACTTC. Encoded protein: CASSLGQGGFYEQYF. Looking up the rest from reference TRBV5-1 and TRBJ2-7 gives the full variable domain: KAGVTQTPRYLIKTRGQQVTLSCSPISGHRSVSWYQQTPGQGLQFLFEYFSETQRNKGNFPGRFSGRQFSNSRSEMNVSTLELGDSALYLCASSLGQGGFYEQYFGPGTRLTVT.

CDR3 loop: CAISEALAGGPYEQYF. Written as DNA, the CDR3 is TGTGCCATCAGTGAGGCACTAGCGGGAGGGCCCTACGAGCAGTACTTC. The rearrangement joins TRBV10-3 to TRBJ2-7; 13 bases are a match to TRBD2. The V gene end was trimmed by 2 bases and the J gene end by 2 bases; junction bases not matched to a gene: 3. Germline CDR1 reads ENHRY; CDR2 reads SYGVKD. The CDR3 consists of 16 residues.